This T cell receptor beta chain originates from a study of T cells after yellow fever vaccination. About the research overall: Fractions with few cells were prepared using SMART-Seq v4 Ultra Low Input.

TCRdb used MiXCR to reprocess the 5' RACE reads, holding one entry per CDR3 protein. The sample carries a few hundred thousand distinct CDR3 sequences, 8.1% recorded once. CDR1 and CDR2 from the germline V gene are SNHLY and FYNNEI. This CDR3 comprises 18 residues. V lost 4 bases, J lost 6 bases, and 25 bases lay in between. This clonotype was counted between two and nine times. The antigen is unknown. Study-level findings and limits: Overlap between CD4 and CD8 compartments was detected for a small share of clonotypes. When the response was secondary, it was weaker but reached its peak faster, day 5 versus 15.

The sequencing used PBMCs, collected 45 days after the first yellow fever vaccination. The V call is TRBV2, the J call TRBJ2-1, with D perhaps TRBD1 or TRBD2 (8 bases each). This TCR derives from a man aged 18-30 years who received the YFV17D yellow fever vaccine. The CDR3 region has the DNA TGTGCCAGCAGTGCCCGGGGGGGGACAGGAAATTTAATCAATGAGCAGTTCTTC. Translating gives CASSARGGTGNLINEQFF.